This T cell receptor (beta chain) originates from a study of molecular identifiers for immune sequencing clone quantification. The ends lost 0 bases at V and 4 bases at J; junction bases unmatched: 10. The germline gives CDR1 MGHRA, CDR2 YSYEKL. The length of the CDR3 is 17 residues. MiXCR, applied by TCRdb to the PCR reads, yields one record per CDR3 protein. The sample records about 70,000 distinct CDR3 sequences, less than 20% being singletons. The material sequenced was naive CD8+ T cells from blood, with Jurkat cell RNA spiked in. Subset indicated: FACS-sorted CD8+CD4-CCR7+CD45RA+ naive T cells. V gene TRBV4-1 combines with J gene TRBJ2-3; 7 bases map to TRBD2. The TCR was taken from a human donor in good health. Some libraries in this study had Jurkat cell RNA spiked in. This CDR3 is CASSQEDGGSYADTQYF. CDR3 DNA: TGCGCCAGCAGCCAAGAGGATGGCGGGAGCTACGCAGATACGCAGTATTTT.